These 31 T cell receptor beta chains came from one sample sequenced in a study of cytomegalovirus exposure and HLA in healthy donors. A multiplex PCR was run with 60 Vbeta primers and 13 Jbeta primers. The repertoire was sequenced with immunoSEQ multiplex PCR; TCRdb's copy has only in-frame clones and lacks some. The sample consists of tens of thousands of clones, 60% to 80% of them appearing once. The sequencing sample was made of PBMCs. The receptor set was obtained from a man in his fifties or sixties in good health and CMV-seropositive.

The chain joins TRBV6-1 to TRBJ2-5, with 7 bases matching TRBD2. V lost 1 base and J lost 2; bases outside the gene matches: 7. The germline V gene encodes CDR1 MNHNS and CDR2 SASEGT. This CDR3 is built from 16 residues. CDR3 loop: CASSEGLAALQETQYF. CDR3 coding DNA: TGTGCCAGCAGTGAAGGGCTAGCGGCGTTACAAGAGACCCAGTACTTC.

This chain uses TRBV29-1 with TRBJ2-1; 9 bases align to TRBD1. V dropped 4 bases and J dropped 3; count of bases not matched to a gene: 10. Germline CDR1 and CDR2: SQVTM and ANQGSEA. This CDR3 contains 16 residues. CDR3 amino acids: CSVGDHRGQGYNEQFF. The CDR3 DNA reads TGCAGCGTTGGGGACCACAGGGGACAGGGCTACAATGAGCAGTTCTTC.

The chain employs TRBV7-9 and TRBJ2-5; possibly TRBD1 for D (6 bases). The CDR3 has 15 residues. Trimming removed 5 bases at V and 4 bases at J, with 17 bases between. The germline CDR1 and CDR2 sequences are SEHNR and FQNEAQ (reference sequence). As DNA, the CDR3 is TGTGCCAGCAGCCCCGGCCCCAGGGGCACAGAGACCCAGTACTTC. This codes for CASSPGPRGTETQYF.

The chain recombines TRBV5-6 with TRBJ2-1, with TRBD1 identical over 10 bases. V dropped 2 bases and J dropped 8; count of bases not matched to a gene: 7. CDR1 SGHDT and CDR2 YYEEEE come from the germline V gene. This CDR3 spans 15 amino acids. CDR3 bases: TGTGCCAGCAGCTTACCGGGACAGGGGTTCGATGAGCAGTTCTTC. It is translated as CASSLPGQGFDEQFF.

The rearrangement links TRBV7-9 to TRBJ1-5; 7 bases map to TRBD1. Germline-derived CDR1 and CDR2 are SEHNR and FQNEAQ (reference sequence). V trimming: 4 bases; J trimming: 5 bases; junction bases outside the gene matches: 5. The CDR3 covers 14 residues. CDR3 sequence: CASSSQGVDQPQHF. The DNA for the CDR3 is TGTGCCAGCAGCTCTCAGGGGGTCGATCAGCCCCAGCATTTT. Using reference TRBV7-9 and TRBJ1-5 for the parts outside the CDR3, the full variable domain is DTGVSQNPRHKITKRGQNVTFRCDPISEHNRLYWYRQTLGQGPEFLTYFQNEAQLEKSRLLSDRFSAERPKGSFSTLEIQRTEQGDSAMYLCASSSQGVDQPQHFGDGTRLSIL.

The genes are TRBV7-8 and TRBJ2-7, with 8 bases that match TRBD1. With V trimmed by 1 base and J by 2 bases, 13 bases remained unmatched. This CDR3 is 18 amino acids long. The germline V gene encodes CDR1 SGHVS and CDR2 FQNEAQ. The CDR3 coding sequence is TGTGCCAGCAGCTTAGGAACTTGGGTGGGGACAGGAGCCTACGAGCAGTACTTC. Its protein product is CASSLGTWVGTGAYEQYF. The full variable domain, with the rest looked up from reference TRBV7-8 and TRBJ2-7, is GAGVSQSPRYKVAKRGQDVALRCDPISGHVSLFWYQQALGQGPEFLTYFQNEAQLDKSGLPSDRFFAERPEGSVSTLKIQRTQQEDSAVYLCASSLGTWVGTGAYEQYFGPGTRLTVT.

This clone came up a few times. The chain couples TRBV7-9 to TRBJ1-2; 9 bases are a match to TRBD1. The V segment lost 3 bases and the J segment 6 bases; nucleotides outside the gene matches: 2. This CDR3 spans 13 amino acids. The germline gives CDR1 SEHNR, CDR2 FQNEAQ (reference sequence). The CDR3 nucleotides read TGTGCCAGCAGCTTGACAGGGGGAGATGGCTACACCTTC. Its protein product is CASSLTGGDGYTF.

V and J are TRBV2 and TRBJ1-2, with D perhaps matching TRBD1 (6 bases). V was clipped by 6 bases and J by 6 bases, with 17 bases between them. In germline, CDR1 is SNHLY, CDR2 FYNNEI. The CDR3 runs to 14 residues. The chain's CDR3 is CASSDLGGANGYTF. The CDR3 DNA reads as TGTGCCAGCAGCGACCTTGGGGGCGCGAATGGCTACACCTTC.

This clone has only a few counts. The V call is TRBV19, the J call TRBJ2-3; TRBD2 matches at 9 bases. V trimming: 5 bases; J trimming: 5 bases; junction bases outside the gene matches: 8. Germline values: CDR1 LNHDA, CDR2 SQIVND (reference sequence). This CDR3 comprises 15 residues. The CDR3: CASSAVSGRIDTQYF. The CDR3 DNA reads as TGTGCCAGTAGTGCTGTTAGCGGGAGAATAGATACGCAGTATTTT.

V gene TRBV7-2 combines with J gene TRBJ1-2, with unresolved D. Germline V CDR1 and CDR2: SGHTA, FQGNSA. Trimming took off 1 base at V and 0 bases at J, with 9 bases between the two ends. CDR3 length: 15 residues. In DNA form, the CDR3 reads TGTGCCAGCAGCTTAGGATCCGGAGCTAACTATGGCTACACCTTC. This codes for CASSLGSGANYGYTF. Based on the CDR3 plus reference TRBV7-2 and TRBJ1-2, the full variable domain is GAGVSQSPSNKVTEKGKDVELRCDPISGHTALYWYRQSLGQGLEFLIYFQGNSAPDKSGLPSDRFSAERTGGSVSTLTIQRTQQEDSAVYLCASSLGSGANYGYTFGSGTRLTVV.

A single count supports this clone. This CDR3 is CASSENSQQPQHF. CDR3 coding DNA: TGTGCCAGCAGTGAAAACAGCCAACAGCCCCAGCATTTT. V is TRBV6-1 and J is TRBJ1-5; no definite D call. The V gene's germline CDR1 is MNHNS and CDR2 SASEGT. The V and J ends lost 2 bases and 7 bases respectively, with 9 bases between them. There are 13 residues in the CDR3.

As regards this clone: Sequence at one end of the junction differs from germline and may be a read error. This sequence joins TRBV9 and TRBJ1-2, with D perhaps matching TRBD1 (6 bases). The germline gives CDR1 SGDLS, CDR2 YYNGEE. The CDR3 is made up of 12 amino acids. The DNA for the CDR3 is TGTGCCAGCGGCGTAGTAGGGGGTGGCTACACCTTC. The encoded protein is CASGVVGGGYTF.

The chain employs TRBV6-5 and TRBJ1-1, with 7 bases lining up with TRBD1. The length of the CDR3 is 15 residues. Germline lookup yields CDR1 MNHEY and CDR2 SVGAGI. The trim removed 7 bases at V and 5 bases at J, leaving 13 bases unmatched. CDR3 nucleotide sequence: TGTGCCAGCAACCGGGCCCACAGGGGCAGGACTGAAGCTTTCTTT. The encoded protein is CASNRAHRGRTEAFF.

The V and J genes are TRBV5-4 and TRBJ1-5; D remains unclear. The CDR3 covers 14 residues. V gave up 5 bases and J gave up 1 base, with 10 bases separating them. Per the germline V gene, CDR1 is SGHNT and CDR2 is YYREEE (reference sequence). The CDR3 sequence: CASRVFGSNQPQHF. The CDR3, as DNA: TGTGCCAGCAGGGTTTTCGGGAGCAATCAGCCCCAGCATTTT.

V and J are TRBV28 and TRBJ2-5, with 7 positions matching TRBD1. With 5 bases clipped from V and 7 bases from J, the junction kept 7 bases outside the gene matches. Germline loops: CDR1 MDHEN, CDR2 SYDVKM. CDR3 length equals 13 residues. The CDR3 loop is CASSLTGALTQYF. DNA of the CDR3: TGTGCCAGCAGTCTAACAGGGGCCTTGACCCAGTACTTC.

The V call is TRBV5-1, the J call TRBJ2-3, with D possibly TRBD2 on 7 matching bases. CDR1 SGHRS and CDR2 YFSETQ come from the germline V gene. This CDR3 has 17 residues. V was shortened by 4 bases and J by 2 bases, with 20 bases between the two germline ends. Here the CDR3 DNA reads TGCGCCAGCAGCCCCTTTGAGTCGGGGGGCTCCACAGATACGCAGTATTTT. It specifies CASSPFESGGSTDTQYF.

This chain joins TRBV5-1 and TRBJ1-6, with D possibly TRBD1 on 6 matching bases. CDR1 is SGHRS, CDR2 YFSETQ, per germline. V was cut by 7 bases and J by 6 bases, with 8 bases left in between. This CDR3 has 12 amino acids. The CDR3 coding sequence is TGCGCCAGCCGGGACACTAATTCACCCCTCCACTTT. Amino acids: CASRDTNSPLHF. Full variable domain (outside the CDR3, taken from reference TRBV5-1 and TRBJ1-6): KAGVTQTPRYLIKTRGQQVTLSCSPISGHRSVSWYQQTPGQGLQFLFEYFSETQRNKGNFPGRFSGRQFSNSRSEMNVSTLELGDSALYLCASRDTNSPLHFGNGTRLTVT.

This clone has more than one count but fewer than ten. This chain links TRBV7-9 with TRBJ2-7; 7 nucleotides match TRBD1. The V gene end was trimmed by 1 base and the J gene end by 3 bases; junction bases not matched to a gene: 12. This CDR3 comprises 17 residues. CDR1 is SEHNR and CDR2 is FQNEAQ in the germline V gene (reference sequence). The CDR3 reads CASSLDTRGTVGYEQYF. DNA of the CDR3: TGTGCCAGCAGCTTAGACACGAGGGGGACAGTCGGCTACGAGCAGTACTTC.

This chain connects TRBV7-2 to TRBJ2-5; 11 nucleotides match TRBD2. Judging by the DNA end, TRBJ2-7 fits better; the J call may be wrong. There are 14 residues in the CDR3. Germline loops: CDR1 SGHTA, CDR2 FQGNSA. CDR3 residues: CASTGGLADYEQYF. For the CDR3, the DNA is TGTGCCAGCACCGGGGGACTAGCGGACTACGAGCAGTACTTC.

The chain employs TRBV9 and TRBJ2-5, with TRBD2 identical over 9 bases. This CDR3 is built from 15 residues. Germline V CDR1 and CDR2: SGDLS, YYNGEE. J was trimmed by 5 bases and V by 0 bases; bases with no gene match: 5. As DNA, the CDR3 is TGTGCCAGCAGCGTAGGGCGGGGGGGCCGGGAGACCCAGTACTTC. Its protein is CASSVGRGGRETQYF.

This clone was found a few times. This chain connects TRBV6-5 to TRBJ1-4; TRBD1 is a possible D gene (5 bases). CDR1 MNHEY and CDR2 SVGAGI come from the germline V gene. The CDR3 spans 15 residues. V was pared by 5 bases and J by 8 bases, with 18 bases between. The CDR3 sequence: CASSPRRAEGEKLFF. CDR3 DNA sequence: TGTGCCAGCAGTCCCCGGAGGGCGGAGGGGGAAAAACTGTTTTTT.

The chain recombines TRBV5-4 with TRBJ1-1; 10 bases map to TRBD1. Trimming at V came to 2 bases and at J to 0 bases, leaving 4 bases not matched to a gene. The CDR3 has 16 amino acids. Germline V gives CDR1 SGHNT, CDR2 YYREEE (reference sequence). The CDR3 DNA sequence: TGTGCCAGCAGCTTACCGACAGGGGGCATGAACACTGAAGCTTTCTTT. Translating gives CASSLPTGGMNTEAFF.

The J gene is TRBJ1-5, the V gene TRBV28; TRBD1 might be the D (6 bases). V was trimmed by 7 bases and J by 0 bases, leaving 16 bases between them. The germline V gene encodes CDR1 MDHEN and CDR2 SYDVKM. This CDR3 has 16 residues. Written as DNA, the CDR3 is TGTGCCAGCAACCTGTCAGGACAGTATAGCAATCAGCCCCAGCATTTT. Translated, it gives CASNLSGQYSNQPQHF.

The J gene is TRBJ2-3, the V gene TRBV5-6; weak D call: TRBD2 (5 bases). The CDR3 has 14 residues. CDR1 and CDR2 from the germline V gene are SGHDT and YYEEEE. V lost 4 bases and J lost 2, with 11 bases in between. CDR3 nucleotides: TGTGCCAGCAGCGCGAGCGGCTACACAGATACGCAGTATTTT. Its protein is CASSASGYTDTQYF. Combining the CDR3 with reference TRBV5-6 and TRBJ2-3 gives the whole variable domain DAGVTQSPTHLIKTRGQQVTLRCSPKSGHDTVSWYQQALGQGPQFIFQYYEEEERQRGNFPDRFSGHQFPNYSSELNVNALLLGDSALYLCASSASGYTDTQYFGPGTRLTVL.

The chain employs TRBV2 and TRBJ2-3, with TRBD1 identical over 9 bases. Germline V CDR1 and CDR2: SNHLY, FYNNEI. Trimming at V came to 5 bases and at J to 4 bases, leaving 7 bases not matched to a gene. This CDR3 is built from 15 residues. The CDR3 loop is CASSTGTGISDTQYF. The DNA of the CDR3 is TGTGCCAGCAGTACCGGGACAGGGATATCAGATACGCAGTATTTT. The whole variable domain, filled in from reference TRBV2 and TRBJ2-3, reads EPEVTQTPSHQVTQMGQEVILRCVPISNHLYFYWYRQILGQKVEFLVSFYNNEISEKSEIFDDQFSVERPDGSNFTLKIRSTKLEDSAMYFCASSTGTGISDTQYFGPGTRLTVL.

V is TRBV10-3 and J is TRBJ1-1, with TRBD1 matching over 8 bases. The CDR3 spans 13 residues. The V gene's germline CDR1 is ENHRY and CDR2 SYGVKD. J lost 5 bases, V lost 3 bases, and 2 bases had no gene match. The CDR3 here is CAISETGGTEAFF. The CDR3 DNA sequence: TGTGCCATCAGTGAAACAGGGGGGACTGAAGCTTTCTTT.

The CDR3 reads CASSPLPPGDEQYF. The DNA for the CDR3 is TGTGCCAGCTCACCTCTTCCTCCCGGTGACGAGCAGTACTTC. The rearrangement joins TRBV18 to TRBJ2-7; D not resolved. Germline CDR1 is KGHSH and CDR2 is LQKENI. The CDR3 totals 14 residues. V dropped 3 bases and J dropped 5 bases, with 14 bases sitting between them.

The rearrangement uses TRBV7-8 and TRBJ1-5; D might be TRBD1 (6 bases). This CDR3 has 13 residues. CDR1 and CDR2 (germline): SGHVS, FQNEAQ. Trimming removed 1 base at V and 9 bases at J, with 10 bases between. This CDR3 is CASSLGGRGPQHF. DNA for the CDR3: TGTGCCAGCAGCTTAGGGGGGCGCGGGCCCCAGCATTTT. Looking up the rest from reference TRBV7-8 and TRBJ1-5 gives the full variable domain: GAGVSQSPRYKVAKRGQDVALRCDPISGHVSLFWYQQALGQGPEFLTYFQNEAQLDKSGLPSDRFFAERPEGSVSTLKIQRTQQEDSAVYLCASSLGGRGPQHFGDGTRLSIL.

CDR3 sequence (DNA): TGCAGCGTCGCAAGGCGGGGCCGGTACACCTACGAGCAGTACTTC. This encodes CSVARRGRYTYEQYF. The rearrangement links TRBV29-1 to TRBJ2-7; D perhaps matches TRBD2 (6 bases). V was clipped by 6 bases and J by 2 bases, with 20 bases between them. The CDR3 totals 15 residues. Germline V CDR1 and CDR2: SQVTM, ANQGSEA.

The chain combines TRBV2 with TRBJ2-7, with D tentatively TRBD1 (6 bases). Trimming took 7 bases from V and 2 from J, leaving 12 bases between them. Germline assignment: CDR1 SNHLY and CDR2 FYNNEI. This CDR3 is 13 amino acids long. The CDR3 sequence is CASTPGQTYEQYF. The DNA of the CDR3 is TGTGCCAGCACTCCAGGACAGACCTACGAGCAGTACTTC.

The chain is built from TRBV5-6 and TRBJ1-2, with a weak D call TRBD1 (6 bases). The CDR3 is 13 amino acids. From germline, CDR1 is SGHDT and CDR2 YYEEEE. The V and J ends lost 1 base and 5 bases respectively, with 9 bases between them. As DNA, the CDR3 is TGTGCCAGCAGCTTGACAGGGCCTTATGGCTACACCTTC. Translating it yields CASSLTGPYGYTF.